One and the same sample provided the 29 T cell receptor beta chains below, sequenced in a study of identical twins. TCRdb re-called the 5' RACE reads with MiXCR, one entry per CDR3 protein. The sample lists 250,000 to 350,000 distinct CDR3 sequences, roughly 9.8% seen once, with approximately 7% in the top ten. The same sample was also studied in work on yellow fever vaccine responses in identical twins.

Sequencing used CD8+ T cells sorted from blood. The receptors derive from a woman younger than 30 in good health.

In DNA form, the CDR3 reads TGTGCCATCGCCGACTACCTCTCCTACGAGCAGTACTTC. This sequence encodes CAIADYLSYEQYF. The genes are TRBV10-3 and TRBJ2-7; tentative D call: TRBD2 (5 bases). Germline assignment: CDR1 ENHRY and CDR2 SYGVKD. Trimming cost V 8 bases and J 0 bases, with 11 bases left between them. The CDR3 covers 13 residues.

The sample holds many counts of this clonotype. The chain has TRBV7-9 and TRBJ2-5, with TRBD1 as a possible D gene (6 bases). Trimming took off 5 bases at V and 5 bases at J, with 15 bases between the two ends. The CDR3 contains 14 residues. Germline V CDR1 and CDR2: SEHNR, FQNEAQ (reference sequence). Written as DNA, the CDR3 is TGTGCCAGCAGCATCAAACTAGGGGGTGAGACCCAGTACTTC. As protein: CASSIKLGGETQYF.

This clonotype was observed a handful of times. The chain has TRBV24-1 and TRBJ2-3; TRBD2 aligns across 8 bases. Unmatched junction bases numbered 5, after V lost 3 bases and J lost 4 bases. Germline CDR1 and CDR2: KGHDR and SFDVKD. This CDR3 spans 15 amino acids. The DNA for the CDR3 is TGTGCCACCAGTGATCCGGGGGGGCGGTCAGATACGCAGTATTTT. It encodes CATSDPGGRSDTQYF.

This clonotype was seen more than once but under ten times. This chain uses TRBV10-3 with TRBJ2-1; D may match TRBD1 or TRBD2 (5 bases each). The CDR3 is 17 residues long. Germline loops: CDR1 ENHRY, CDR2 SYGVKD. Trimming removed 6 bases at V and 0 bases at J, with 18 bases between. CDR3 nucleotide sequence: TGTGCCATCAGCGCTTCGAGGGGATGGAACTCCTACAATGAGCAGTTCTTC. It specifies CAISASRGWNSYNEQFF.

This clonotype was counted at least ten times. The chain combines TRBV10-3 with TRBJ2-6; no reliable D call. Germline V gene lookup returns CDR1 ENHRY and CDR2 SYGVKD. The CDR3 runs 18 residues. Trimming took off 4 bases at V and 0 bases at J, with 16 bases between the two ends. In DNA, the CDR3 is TGTGCCATCAGTGGTTGGCAGGCTACCAACTCTGGGGCCAACGTCCTGACTTTC. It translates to CAISGWQATNSGANVLTF.

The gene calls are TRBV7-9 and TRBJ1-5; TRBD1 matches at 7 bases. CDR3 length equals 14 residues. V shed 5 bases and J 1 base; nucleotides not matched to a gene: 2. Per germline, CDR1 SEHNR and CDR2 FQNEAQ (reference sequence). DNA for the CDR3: TGTGCCAGCAGCCCGACAGGGAGCAATCAGCCCCAGCATTTT. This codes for CASSPTGSNQPQHF.

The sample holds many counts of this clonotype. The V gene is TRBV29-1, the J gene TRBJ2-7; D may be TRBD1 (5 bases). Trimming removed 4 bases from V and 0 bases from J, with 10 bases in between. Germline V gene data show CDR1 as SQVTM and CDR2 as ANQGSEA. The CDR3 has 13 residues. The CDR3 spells CSVGSGASYEQYF. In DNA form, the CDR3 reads TGCAGCGTTGGATCTGGGGCCTCCTACGAGCAGTACTTC.

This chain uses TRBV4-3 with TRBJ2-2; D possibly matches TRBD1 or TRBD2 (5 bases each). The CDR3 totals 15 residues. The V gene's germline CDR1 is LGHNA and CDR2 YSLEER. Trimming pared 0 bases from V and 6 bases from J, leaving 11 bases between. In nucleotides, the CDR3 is TGCGCCAGCAGCCAAGATCGACAGAGGGCCGGGGAGCTGTTTTTT. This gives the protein CASSQDRQRAGELFF.

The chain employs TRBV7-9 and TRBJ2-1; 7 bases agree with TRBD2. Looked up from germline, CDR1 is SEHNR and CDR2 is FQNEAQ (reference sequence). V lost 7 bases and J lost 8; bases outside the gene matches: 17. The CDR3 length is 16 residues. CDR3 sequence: CASNEFPGGLGDEQFF. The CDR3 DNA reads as TGTGCCAGCAATGAATTTCCGGGAGGTCTGGGGGATGAGCAGTTCTTC.

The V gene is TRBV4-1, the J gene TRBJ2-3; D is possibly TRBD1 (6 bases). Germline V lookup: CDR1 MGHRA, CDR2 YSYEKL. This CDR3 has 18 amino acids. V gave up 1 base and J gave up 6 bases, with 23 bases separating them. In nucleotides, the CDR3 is TGCGCCAGCAGCCAAGTCCCCCCTGGGACACTATCTAGGGATACGCAGTATTTT. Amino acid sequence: CASSQVPPGTLSRDTQYF.

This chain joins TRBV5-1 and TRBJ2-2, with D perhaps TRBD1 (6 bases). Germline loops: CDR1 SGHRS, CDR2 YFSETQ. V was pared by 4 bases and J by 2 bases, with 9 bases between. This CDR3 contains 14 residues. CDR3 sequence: CASSPGVNTGELFF. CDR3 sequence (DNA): TGCGCCAGCAGCCCAGGGGTCAACACCGGGGAGCTGTTTTTT.

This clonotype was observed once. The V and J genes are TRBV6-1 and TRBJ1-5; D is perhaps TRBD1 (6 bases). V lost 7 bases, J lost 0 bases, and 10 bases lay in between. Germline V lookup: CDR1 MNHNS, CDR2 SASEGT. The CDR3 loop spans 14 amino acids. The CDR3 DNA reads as TGTGCCAGCAAAAACAGGGATAGCAATCAGCCCCAGCATTTT. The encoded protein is CASKNRDSNQPQHF.

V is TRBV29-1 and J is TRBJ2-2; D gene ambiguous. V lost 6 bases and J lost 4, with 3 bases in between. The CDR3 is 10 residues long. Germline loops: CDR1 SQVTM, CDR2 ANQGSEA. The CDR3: CSVFTGELFF. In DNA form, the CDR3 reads TGCAGCGTGTTCACCGGGGAGCTGTTTTTT.

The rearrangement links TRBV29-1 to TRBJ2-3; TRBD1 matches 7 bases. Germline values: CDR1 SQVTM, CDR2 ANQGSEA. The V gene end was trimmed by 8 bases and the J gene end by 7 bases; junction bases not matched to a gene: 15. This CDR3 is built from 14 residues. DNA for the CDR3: TGCAGCATCCTACAGGGGCGCGATGGAAATACGCAGTATTTT. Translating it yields CSILQGRDGNTQYF.

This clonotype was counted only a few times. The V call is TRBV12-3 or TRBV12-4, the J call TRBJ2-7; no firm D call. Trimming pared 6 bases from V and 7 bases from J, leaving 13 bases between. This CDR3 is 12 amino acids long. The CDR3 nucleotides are TGTGCCAGCAGCCCCATTTGGAGTGAGCAGTACTTC. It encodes CASSPIWSEQYF.

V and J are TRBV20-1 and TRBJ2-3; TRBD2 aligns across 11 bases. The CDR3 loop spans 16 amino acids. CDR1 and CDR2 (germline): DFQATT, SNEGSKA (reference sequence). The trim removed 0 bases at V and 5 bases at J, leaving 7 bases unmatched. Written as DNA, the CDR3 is TGCAGTGCTAGAGATCCGACTAGCGGGACGGGAGATACGCAGTATTTT. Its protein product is CSARDPTSGTGDTQYF.

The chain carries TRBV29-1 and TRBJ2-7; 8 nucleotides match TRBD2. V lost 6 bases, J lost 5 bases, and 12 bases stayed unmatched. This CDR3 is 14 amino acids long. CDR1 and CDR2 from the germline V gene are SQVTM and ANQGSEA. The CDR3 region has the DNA TGCAGCGTCCCGTCGGGGGGGGTCGCCGACGAGCAGTACTTC. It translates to CSVPSGGVADEQYF.

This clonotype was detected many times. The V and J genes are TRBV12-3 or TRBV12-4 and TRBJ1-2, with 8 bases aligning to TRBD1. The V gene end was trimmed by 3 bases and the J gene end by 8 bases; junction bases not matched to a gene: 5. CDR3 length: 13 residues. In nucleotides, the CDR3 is TGTGCCAGCAGTTTCGAACAGGGGGACGGCTACACCTTC. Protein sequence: CASSFEQGDGYTF.

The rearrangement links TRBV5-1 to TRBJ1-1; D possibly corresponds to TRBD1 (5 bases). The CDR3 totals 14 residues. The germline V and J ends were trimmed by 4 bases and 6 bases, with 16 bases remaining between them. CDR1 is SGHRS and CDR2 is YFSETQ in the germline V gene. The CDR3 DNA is TGCGCCAGCAGCCCAGGGATTCAAGGCGCTGAAGCTTTCTTT. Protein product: CASSPGIQGAEAFF.

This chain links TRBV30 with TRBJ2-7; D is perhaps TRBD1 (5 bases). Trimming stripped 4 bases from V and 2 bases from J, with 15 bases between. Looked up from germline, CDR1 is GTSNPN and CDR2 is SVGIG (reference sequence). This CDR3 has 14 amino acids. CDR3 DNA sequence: TGTGCCTGGAACGGACATGGCCATACCTACGAGCAGTACTTC. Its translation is CAWNGHGHTYEQYF.

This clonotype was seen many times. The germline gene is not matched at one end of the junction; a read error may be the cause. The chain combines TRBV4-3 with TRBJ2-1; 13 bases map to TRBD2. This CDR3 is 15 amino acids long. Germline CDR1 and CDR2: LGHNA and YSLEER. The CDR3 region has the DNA TGTGCCAGCAGCCAGGGACTAGCGGGGTACAATGAGCAGTTCTTC. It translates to CASSQGLAGYNEQFF.

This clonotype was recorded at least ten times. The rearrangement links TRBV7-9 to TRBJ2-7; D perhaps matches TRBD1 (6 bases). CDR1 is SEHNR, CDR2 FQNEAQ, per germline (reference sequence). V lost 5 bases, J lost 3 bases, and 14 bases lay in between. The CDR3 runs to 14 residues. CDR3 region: CASSPQTGHYEQYF. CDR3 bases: TGTGCCAGCAGCCCTCAAACAGGGCACTACGAGCAGTACTTC.

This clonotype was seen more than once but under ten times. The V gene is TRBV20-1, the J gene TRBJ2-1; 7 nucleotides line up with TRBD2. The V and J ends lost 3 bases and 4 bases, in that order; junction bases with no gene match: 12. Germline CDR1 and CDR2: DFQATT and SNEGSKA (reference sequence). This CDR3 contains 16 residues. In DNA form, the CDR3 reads TGCAGTGCTAGTCAACTGGGGGGGATGAGTTACAATGAGCAGTTCTTC. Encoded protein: CSASQLGGMSYNEQFF.

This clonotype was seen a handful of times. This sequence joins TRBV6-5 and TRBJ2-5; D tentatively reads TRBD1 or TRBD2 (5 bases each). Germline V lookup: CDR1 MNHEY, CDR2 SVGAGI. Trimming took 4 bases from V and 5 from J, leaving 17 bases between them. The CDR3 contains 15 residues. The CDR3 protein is CASSFTGAISETQYF. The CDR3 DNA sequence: TGTGCCAGCAGTTTCACCGGGGCCATCTCGGAGACCCAGTACTTC.

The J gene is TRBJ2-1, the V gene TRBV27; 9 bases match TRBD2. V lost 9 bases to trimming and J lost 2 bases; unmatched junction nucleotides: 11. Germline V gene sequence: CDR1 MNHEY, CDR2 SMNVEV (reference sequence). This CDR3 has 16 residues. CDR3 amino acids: CASSPTTSGTYNEQFF. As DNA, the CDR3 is TGTGCCAGTTCCCCCACGACTAGCGGAACCTACAATGAGCAGTTCTTC.

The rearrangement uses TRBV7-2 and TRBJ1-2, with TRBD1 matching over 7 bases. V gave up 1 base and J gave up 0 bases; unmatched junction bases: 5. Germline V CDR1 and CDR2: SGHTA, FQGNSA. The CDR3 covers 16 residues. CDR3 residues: CASSLGGTVANYGYTF. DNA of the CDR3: TGTGCCAGCAGCTTAGGTGGGACAGTAGCTAACTATGGCTACACCTTC.

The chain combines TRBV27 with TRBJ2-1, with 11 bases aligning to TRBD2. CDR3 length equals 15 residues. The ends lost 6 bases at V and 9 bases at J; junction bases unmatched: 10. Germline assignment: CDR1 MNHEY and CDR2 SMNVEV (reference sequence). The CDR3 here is CASSSPLTSGIEQFF. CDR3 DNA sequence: TGTGCCAGCAGCTCCCCATTGACTAGCGGGATTGAGCAGTTCTTC.

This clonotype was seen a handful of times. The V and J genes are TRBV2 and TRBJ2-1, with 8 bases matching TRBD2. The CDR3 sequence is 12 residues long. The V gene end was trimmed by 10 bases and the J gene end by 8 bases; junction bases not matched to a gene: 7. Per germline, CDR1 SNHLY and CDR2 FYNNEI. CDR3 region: CATRGGIDEQFF. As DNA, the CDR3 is TGTGCCACCCGGGGGGGGATCGATGAGCAGTTCTTC.

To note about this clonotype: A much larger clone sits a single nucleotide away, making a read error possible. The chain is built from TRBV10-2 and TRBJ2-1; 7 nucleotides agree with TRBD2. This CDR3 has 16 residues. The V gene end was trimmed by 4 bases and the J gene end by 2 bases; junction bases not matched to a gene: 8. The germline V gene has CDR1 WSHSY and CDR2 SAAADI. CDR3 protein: CASSVSNGRPYNEQFF. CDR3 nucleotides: TGCGCCAGCAGTGTTTCTAACGGGAGGCCCTACAATGAGCAGTTCTTC.